The rows below give T cell receptor beta chains drawn from one sample of a study of a mutant IDH1 vaccine in newly diagnosed glioma. What these receptors recognize is not known. Assay used: immunoSEQ multiplex PCR; TCRdb lists only in-frame clones, some missing. The sample holds 52,000 or so clones, 70% to 85% seen once. Specimen: PBMCs, collected from a glioma patient whose treatment included an IDH1 peptide vaccine. These receptors were obtained from a woman between 18 and 30 years old with glioma. Some clones in this sample may be carry-over from other donors' samples. Each CDR3 is given with its conserved first and last residue. A D gene is named only where the DNA matches it firmly. A row's size may be missing; if present it is once, few, many or a size class.

clone size | J gene | D gene | V gene | CDR3 protein | CDR3 DNA
- | TRBJ2-7 | TRBD1 | TRBV2 | CASSDRDRAYEQYF | TGTGCCAGCAGTGACCGGGACAGAGCCTACGAGCAGTACTTC
- | TRBJ1-4 | TRBD1 | TRBV7-6 | CASSKSGGVREKLFF | TGTGCCAGCAGCAAATCAGGGGGCGTTAGGGAAAAACTGTTTTTT
once | TRBJ2-4 | TRBD1 | TRBV6-1 | CASTPGQGEIIQYF | TGTGCCAGCACCCCGGGACAGGGGGAAATCATTCAGTACTTC
- | TRBJ1-2 | TRBD1 | TRBV30 | CAWEDRVEGYTF | TGTGCCTGGGAGGACAGGGTCGAAGGCTACACCTTC
- | TRBJ1-2 | - | TRBV27 | CASSSPGLGDGYTF | TGTGCCAGCAGTTCCCCAGGGCTTGGGGATGGCTACACCTTC
- | TRBJ1-2 | - | TRBV10-2 | CASSGKGGGYGYTF | TGCGCCAGCAGTGGCAAGGGAGGGGGCTATGGCTACACCTTC
- | TRBJ2-7 | - | TRBV11-2 | CASSLAVGLEGYEQYF | TGTGCCAGCAGCTTAGCGGTGGGGCTAGAGGGTTACGAGCAGTACTTC
- | TRBJ1-4 | - | TRBV23-1 | CASSQPGESGEKLFF | TGCGCCAGCAGTCAACCCGGGGAATCGGGTGAAAAACTGTTTTTT
once | TRBJ2-7 | - | TRBV15 | CATSRTVPRGEQYF | TGTGCCACCAGCAGAACCGTTCCTAGGGGGGAGCAGTACTTC
- | TRBJ2-2 | TRBD1 | TRBV7-7 | CASSFNRGAGELFF | TGTGCCAGCAGCTTTAACAGGGGTGCCGGGGAGCTGTTTTTT
- | TRBJ1-2 | - | TRBV28 | CASRTAWDGSYGYTF | TGTGCCAGCAGAACAGCCTGGGACGGATCCTATGGCTACACCTTC
- | TRBJ2-5 | TRBD2 | TRBV6-1 | CASEWGLATQETQYF | TGTGCCAGCGAATGGGGACTAGCGACACAAGAGACCCAGTACTTC
- | TRBJ2-7 | TRBD2 | TRBV7-8 | CASSRQLAGFAYEQYF | TGTGCCAGCAGCAGGCAACTAGCGGGATTCGCCTACGAGCAGTACTTC
- | TRBJ2-7 | TRBD2 | TRBV7-2 | CASSQTAIGAGGSYEQYF | TGTGCCAGCAGCCAAACAGCCATCGGCGCGGGAGGCTCCTACGAGCAGTACTTC
- | TRBJ2-7 | - | TRBV7-9 | CASSPPAGAYEQYF | TGTGCCAGCAGCCCTCCGGCCGGAGCCTACGAGCAGTACTTC
few | TRBJ1-1 | TRBD1 | TRBV9 | CASSANPGTGIEAFF | TGTGCCAGCAGCGCCAACCCCGGGACAGGAATTGAAGCTTTCTTT
- | TRBJ2-1 | TRBD2 | TRBV6-6 | CASSYGSGRGDNEQFF | TGTGCCAGCAGTTACGGGAGCGGGAGGGGCGACAATGAGCAGTTCTTC
few | TRBJ2-3 | - | TRBV29-1 | CSAQTRAGTDTQYF | TGCAGCGCTCAGACTCGGGCGGGCACAGATACGCAGTATTTT
- | TRBJ1-1 | TRBD1 | TRBV27 | CASSFGQGVGEAFF | TGTGCCAGCAGTTTCGGGCAGGGGGTAGGAGAAGCTTTCTTT
- | TRBJ2-4 | - | TRBV2 | CASLPGTPIAKNIQYF | TGTGCCAGCCTACCCGGGACACCAATAGCCAAAAACATTCAGTACTTC
- | TRBJ2-7 | TRBD1 | TRBV9 | CASSVGTGSGEQYF | TGTGCCAGCAGCGTAGGGACAGGTTCGGGGGAGCAGTACTTC
- | TRBJ2-7 | TRBD1 | TRBV6-6 | CASSDRDRGDEQYF | TGTGCCAGCAGTGACCGGGACAGGGGGGACGAGCAGTACTTC
- | TRBJ2-5 | - | TRBV7-2 | CASSLAIAPDSQYF | TGTGCCAGCAGCTTAGCGATAGCACCAGATAGCCAGTACTTC
- | TRBJ2-7 | - | TRBV19 | CASSLGIGYEQYF | TGTGCCAGTAGTCTAGGAATTGGGTACGAGCAGTACTTC
few | TRBJ1-1 | - | TRBV4-1 | CASSQDYETEAFF | TGCGCCAGCAGCCAAGATTATGAGACAGAAGCTTTCTTT
- | TRBJ1-5 | - | TRBV7-8 | CASSLTVRNSNQPQHF | TGTGCCAGCAGCTTAACAGTCAGGAATAGCAATCAGCCCCAGCATTTT
once | TRBJ2-1 | TRBD1 | TRBV6-5 | CASSYTQGAHNEQFF | TGTGCCAGCAGTTACACACAGGGGGCTCACAATGAGCAGTTCTTC
few | TRBJ2-5 | - | TRBV7-9 | CASSADHQETQYF | TGTGCCAGCAGCGCCGATCACCAAGAGACCCAGTACTTC
- | TRBJ2-7 | - | TRBV7-2 | CASSPPSGSYEQYF | TGTGCCAGCAGCCCCCCCTCCGGGTCCTACGAGCAGTACTTC
- | TRBJ2-3 | TRBD2 | TRBV19 | CASSIARGGSDTQYF | TGTGCCAGTAGTATTGCGCGGGGGGGTTCAGATACGCAGTATTTT
- | TRBJ1-4 | - | TRBV10-3 | CAINEGRGEKLFF | TGTGCCATCAACGAAGGACGGGGTGAAAAACTGTTTTTT
- | TRBJ2-2 | TRBD2 | TRBV11-2 | CASSFDRGGIRELFF | TGTGCCAGCAGCTTTGACCGGGGGGGCATCCGGGAGCTGTTTTTT
- | TRBJ1-5 | - | TRBV19 | CASMEGHYQPQHF | TGTGCCAGCATGGAAGGCCACTATCAGCCCCAGCATTTT
- | TRBJ2-1 | - | TRBV4-3 | CASSQEFTWQYNSHNEQFF | TGCGCCAGCAGCCAAGAGTTCACCTGGCAGTACAACTCCCACAATGAGCAGTTCTTC
- | TRBJ1-2 | - | TRBV2 | CASSDRTAGWGGYTF | TGTGCCAGCAGTGATCGGACGGCCGGATGGGGCGGCTACACCTTC
- | TRBJ2-1 | TRBD2 | TRBV2 | CASSGLAGAWDEQFF | TGTGCCAGCAGTGGACTAGCGGGAGCTTGGGATGAGCAGTTCTTC
- | TRBJ1-1 | - | TRBV5-4 | CASSLTGPLNTEAFF | TGTGCCAGCAGCTTGACAGGACCATTGAACACTGAAGCTTTCTTT
few | TRBJ2-7 | - | TRBV2 | CASSPRGAGGYEQYF | TGTGCCAGCAGTCCCCGGGGGGCAGGGGGTTACGAGCAGTACTTC
- | TRBJ1-1 | - | TRBV5-8 | CASKQTYYEAFF | TGTGCCAGCAAACAGACATACTATGAAGCTTTCTTT
- | TRBJ2-1 | - | TRBV5-6 | CASTLVRANNEQFF | TGTGCCAGCACCCTCGTCCGGGCGAACAATGAGCAGTTCTTC
- | TRBJ1-2 | - | TRBV5-6 | CASSLLGQRDGYTF | TGTGCCAGCAGCTTGCTTGGACAGAGAGATGGCTACACCTTC
- | TRBJ2-3 | - | TRBV9 | CASSVGQWGLRGDTQYF | TGTGCCAGCAGCGTAGGTCAGTGGGGACTCCGGGGAGATACGCAGTATTTT
- | TRBJ1-4 | TRBD1 | TRBV5-4 | CASSQGVGQGNEKLFF | TGTGCCAGCAGCCAAGGGGTGGGACAGGGGAATGAAAAACTGTTTTTT
- | TRBJ2-7 | - | TRBV6-1 | CASLQGRSTLEQYF | TGTGCCAGCCTGCAAGGCAGGAGTACGCTAGAGCAGTACTTC
- | TRBJ2-7 | TRBD1 | TRBV4-1 | CASSRDRSSEQYF | TGCGCCAGCAGCCGGGACAGAAGTTCCGAGCAGTACTTC
- | TRBJ1-2 | - | TRBV11-2 | CASSLDIGVSGSSYGYTF | TGTGCCAGCAGCTTAGATATCGGGGTGTCAGGGTCGTCGTATGGCTACACCTTC
once | TRBJ2-1 | TRBD2 | TRBV14 | CASSRLAGGSYNEQFF | TGTGCCAGCAGCCGACTAGCGGGGGGCTCCTACAATGAGCAGTTCTTC
- | TRBJ2-7 | - | TRBV29-1 | CSIAPSETYEQYF | TGCAGCATAGCTCCTAGCGAAACCTACGAGCAGTACTTC
- | TRBJ2-6 | - | TRBV2 | CASSAPTLPGPVSGANVLTF | TGTGCCAGCAGTGCACCCACTCTGCCGGGACCGGTCTCTGGGGCCAACGTCCTGACTTTC
once | TRBJ2-1 | TRBD2 | TRBV9 | CASSIFEGLASYNEQFF | TGTGCCAGCAGCATATTCGAGGGACTAGCGTCCTACAATGAGCAGTTCTTC
- | TRBJ1-1 | - | TRBV5-1 | CASSVDSTEAFF | TGCGCCAGCAGCGTAGACAGCACTGAAGCTTTCTTT
- | TRBJ1-4 | TRBD1 | TRBV19 | CASSAFRDRAEKLFF | TGTGCCAGTAGTGCCTTCCGGGACAGGGCTGAAAAACTGTTTTTT
- | TRBJ1-4 | - | TRBV4-2 | CASSQGGRVEGKLFF | TGTGCCAGCAGCCAAGGGGGGCGGGTTGAAGGAAAACTGTTTTTT
- | TRBJ1-2 | - | TRBV7-2 | CASSPTGQGNYGYTF | TGTGCCAGCAGCCCAACGGGGCAGGGTAACTATGGCTACACCTTC
- | TRBJ1-2 | TRBD1 | TRBV7-8 | CASSSRTGGSGSNYGYTF | TGTGCCAGCAGCTCCCGGACAGGGGGGTCGGGCAGTAACTATGGCTACACCTTC